The clone carrying this TCR beta chain was seen a handful of times. Its antigen is as yet unknown. The sample belongs to a study of response to subunit inactivated influenza vaccine. TCRdb ran MiXCR on the RT-PCR reads and lists one entry per CDR3 protein. The repertoire includes around 850,000 distinct CDR3 sequences, under 20% of them detected once, and about 11% sits in the top ten. Findings and caveats of the study: Few additional T cells are recruited per seasonal influenza vaccination, authors suggested.

Material: PBMCs from blood, obtained less than 6 days after vaccination. The origin of this receptor is a man over 45 who received an inactivated influenza vaccine.

This CDR3 reads CASSESTGTGELFF. The CDR3 nucleotides read TGTGCCAGCAGTGAATCCACAGGGACCGGGGAGCTGTTTTTT. The chain recombines TRBV2 with TRBJ2-2, with D possibly being TRBD1 (6 bases). Trimming pared 2 bases from V and 5 bases from J, leaving 9 bases between. Germline V CDR1 and CDR2: SNHLY, FYNNEI. This CDR3 has 14 residues.